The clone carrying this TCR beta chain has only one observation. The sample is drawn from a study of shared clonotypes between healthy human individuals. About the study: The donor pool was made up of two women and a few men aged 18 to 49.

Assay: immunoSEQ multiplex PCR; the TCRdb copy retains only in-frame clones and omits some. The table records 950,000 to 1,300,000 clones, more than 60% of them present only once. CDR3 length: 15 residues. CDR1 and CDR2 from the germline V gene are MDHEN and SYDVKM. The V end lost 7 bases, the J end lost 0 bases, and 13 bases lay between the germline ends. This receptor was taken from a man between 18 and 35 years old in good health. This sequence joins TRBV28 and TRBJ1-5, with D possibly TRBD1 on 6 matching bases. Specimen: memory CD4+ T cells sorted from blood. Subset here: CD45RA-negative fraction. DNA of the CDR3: TGTGCCAGCACCTTCTGGGGGGCTAGCAATCAGCCCCAGCATTTT. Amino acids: CASTFWGASNQPQHF.